This TCR beta chain was identified during a study of metastatic and nonmetastatic thyroid tumors. There were no patients who had received any treatment before thyroid surgery. MiXCR reprocessed the PCR reads for TCRdb. The sample carries 21,000 or so clones, about 10% recorded once. Sequenced input: blood. This TCR derives from a female donor with papillary thyroid cancer or a benign thyroid nodule (not recorded which). Some clones in this sample may be carry-over from other donors' samples.

The CDR3 bases are TGTGCCAGCAGTTTATCGGGGACTAGCGGCACTGAAGCTTTCTTT. Amino acid sequence: CASSLSGTSGTEAFF. The V and J genes are TRBV27 and TRBJ1-1; the D gene is possibly TRBD1 (5 bases). The V end was cut by 0 bases, the J end by 4 bases, with 12 bases between. The CDR3 is 15 amino acids. Germline V gene sequence: CDR1 MNHEY, CDR2 SMNVEV (reference sequence).